The 31 T cell receptor beta chains below were found in one sample sequenced in a study of OX40 agonist ivuxolimab in advanced cancers. The data were produced by immunoSEQ multiplex PCR, yet TCRdb's version contains in-frame clones alone and is incomplete. Here the sample spans under 40,000 clones, approximately 90% being singletons. This material consisted of CD4+ or CD8+ T cells sorted from blood, taken in a trial of the OX40 agonist ivuxolimab. These receptors were collected from an adult with an advanced solid tumor such as melanoma, head and neck, liver or kidney cancer.

The CDR3 bases are TGCGCCAGCAGCGGGGGGACTAGCGGCTACGAGCAGTACTTC. This translates into CASSGGTSGYEQYF. J is TRBJ2-7 and V is TRBV5-1; 11 nucleotides match TRBD2. This CDR3 comprises 14 residues. J was trimmed by 3 bases and V by 4 bases; bases with no gene match: 3. CDR1 and CDR2 from the germline V gene are SGHRS and YFSETQ.

The CDR3 spells CASSYSPDGYGYTF. CDR3 nucleotides: TGTGCCAGCAGTTACTCCCCGGACGGCTATGGCTACACCTTC. The chain couples TRBV6-5 to TRBJ1-2; D unclear. CDR3 length: 14 residues. Germline values: CDR1 MNHEY, CDR2 SVGAGI. The V and J ends lost 0 bases and 4 bases respectively, with 9 bases between them.

The chain recombines TRBV6-6 with TRBJ1-2, with D unclear. This CDR3 spans 12 amino acids. Trimming took 2 bases from V and 4 from J, leaving 5 bases between them. Germline assignment: CDR1 MNHNY and CDR2 SVGAGI (reference sequence). Here the CDR3 DNA reads TGTGCCAGCAGTTACAGCGCCTATGGCTACACCTTC. It codes for CASSYSAYGYTF.

This clone was seen just once. The V call is TRBV11-2, the J call TRBJ1-2, with D unresolved. Deletions cut 2 bases from V and 4 bases from J, with 8 bases between. The germline V gene encodes CDR1 SGHAT and CDR2 FQNNGV. There are 13 residues in the CDR3. CDR3 region: CASSLPAGYGYTF. CDR3 nucleotide sequence: TGTGCCAGCAGCTTACCCGCGGGCTATGGCTACACCTTC.

CDR3 DNA: TGTGCCAGCAGCTTGAAGCGTCGGGGTCGCACAGATACGCAGTATTTT. It encodes CASSLKRRGRTDTQYF. The chain couples TRBV5-6 to TRBJ2-3; D is possibly TRBD2 (5 bases). The germline V gene has CDR1 SGHDT and CDR2 YYEEEE. The CDR3 extends over 16 amino acids. V lost 1 base, J lost 1 base, and 13 bases lay in between. Combining the CDR3 with reference TRBV5-6 and TRBJ2-3 gives the whole variable domain DAGVTQSPTHLIKTRGQQVTLRCSPKSGHDTVSWYQQALGQGPQFIFQYYEEEERQRGNFPDRFSGHQFPNYSSELNVNALLLGDSALYLCASSLKRRGRTDTQYFGPGTRLTVL.

The chain joins TRBV7-2 to TRBJ2-2; maybe TRBD2 (5 bases). The CDR3 consists of 17 residues. V lost 2 bases and J lost 1, with 14 bases in between. Germline CDR1 and CDR2: SGHTA and FQGNSA. CDR3 loop: CASSLSMVAKNTGELFF. CDR3 in DNA: TGTGCCAGCAGCTTATCTATGGTAGCGAAGAACACCGGGGAGCTGTTTTTT.

This chain joins TRBV19 and TRBJ1-1; TRBD1 might be the D (5 bases). This CDR3 region has 13 residues. CDR1 and CDR2 from the germline V gene are LNHDA and SQIVND (reference sequence). Trimming removed 6 bases from V and 5 bases from J, with 13 bases in between. The chain's CDR3 is CASSPRGGTEAFF. DNA of the CDR3: TGTGCCAGTAGCCCTCGCGGGGGTACTGAAGCTTTCTTT.

This chain connects TRBV5-4 to TRBJ2-7; TRBD2 matches at 9 bases. Trimming removed 2 bases from V and 6 bases from J; junction bases left unmatched: 9. This CDR3 is 15 amino acids long. CDR1 is SGHNT and CDR2 is YYREEE in the germline V gene (reference sequence). The CDR3 region has the DNA TGTGCCAGCAGCTTAGTGAGCGGGGGGCCACCCGAGCAGTACTTC. Translation gives CASSLVSGGPPEQYF.

This clone was counted once. V and J are TRBV5-4 and TRBJ2-7, with D uncertain. The CDR3 has 14 amino acids. Trimming cost V 2 bases and J 6 bases, with 15 bases left between them. Per the germline V gene, CDR1 is SGHNT and CDR2 is YYREEE (reference sequence). The CDR3 bases are TGTGCCAGCAGCTTAGGGCCCACGCCGTCCGAGCAGTACTTC. It translates to CASSLGPTPSEQYF.

The V gene is TRBV20-1, the J gene TRBJ2-7; D unclear. Between the trimmed V and J ends, which lost 4 bases and 2 bases, there was a span of 6 bases. The CDR3 loop spans 11 amino acids. The germline V gene encodes CDR1 DFQATT and CDR2 SNEGSKA (reference sequence). The CDR3 nucleotides are TGCAGTGCTACCGACACCTACGAGCAGTACTTC. Translated, it gives CSATDTYEQYF.

The chain couples TRBV6-1 to TRBJ1-5; 9 bases align to TRBD1. V shed 2 bases and J 7 bases; nucleotides not matched to a gene: 9. Germline CDR1 reads MNHNS; CDR2 reads SASEGT. The CDR3 has 16 amino acids. Written as DNA, the CDR3 is TGTGCCAGCAGTGAACGGCCGGGACAGGGAAGGCAGCCCCAGCATTTT. Encoded protein: CASSERPGQGRQPQHF.

The rearrangement uses TRBV7-6 and TRBJ2-1; possibly TRBD1 for D (5 bases). The V end lost 4 bases, the J end lost 5 bases, and 15 bases lay between the germline ends. The germline V gene has CDR1 SGHVS and CDR2 FNYEAQ. The CDR3 has 15 amino acids. CDR3: CASSSKQGAHNEQFF. The CDR3 DNA reads TGTGCCAGCAGCTCTAAGCAGGGTGCCCACAATGAGCAGTTCTTC.

This sequence joins TRBV6-4 and TRBJ2-3; 7 bases map to TRBD2. There are 15 residues in the CDR3. V lost 2 bases, J lost 5 bases, and 7 bases stayed unmatched. The germline V gene encodes CDR1 MRHNA and CDR2 SNTAGT. This CDR3 reads CASSDGVAGGDTQYF. CDR3 nucleotide sequence: TGTGCCAGCAGTGACGGAGTAGCGGGTGGAGATACGCAGTATTTT.

The rearrangement uses TRBV28 and TRBJ1-1, with a weak D call TRBD1 (5 bases). Germline CDR1 MDHEN, CDR2 SYDVKM. CDR3 length equals 14 residues. V lost 3 bases to trimming and J lost 3 bases, with 11 bases between them. The CDR3 here is CASSFPEGYTEAFF. CDR3 coding DNA: TGTGCCAGCAGTTTTCCCGAGGGGTACACTGAAGCTTTCTTT.

The chain couples TRBV6-5 to TRBJ2-7; either TRBD1 or TRBD2 may fit D (5 bases each). Trimming cost V 9 bases and J 0 bases, with 12 bases left between them. Germline CDR1 reads MNHEY; CDR2 reads SVGAGI. This CDR3 is 13 amino acids long. DNA of the CDR3: TGTGCCAGTAACAGGAGGAGCTCCTACGAGCAGTACTTC. Amino acids: CASNRRSSYEQYF.

The V call is TRBV5-1, the J call TRBJ1-6; 8 bases align to TRBD1. Germline V gives CDR1 SGHRS, CDR2 YFSETQ. Losses at the gene ends were 3 bases for V and 5 bases for J; bases not matched to a gene: 4. CDR3 length equals 15 residues. CDR3 bases: TGCGCCAGCAGCTCCGGACAGGGAAATAATTCACCCCTCCACTTT. It encodes CASSSGQGNNSPLHF.

This chain uses TRBV21-1 with TRBJ1-5. TRBV21-1 represents a pseudogene. There are 15 residues in the CDR3. CDR3 in DNA: TGTGCCAGCAGCCCGGGGGGGGACAAAAATCAGCCCCAGCATTTT. Translation: CASSPGGDKNQPQHF.

The chain combines TRBV19 with TRBJ2-6; D could derive from TRBD1 or TRBD2 (5 bases each). The CDR3 is 16 residues long. V was shortened by 6 bases and J by 0 bases, with 12 bases between the two germline ends. Per the germline V gene, CDR1 is LNHDA and CDR2 is SQIVND (reference sequence). CDR3 region: CASSPGRVSGANVLTF. The DNA of the CDR3 is TGTGCCAGTAGCCCGGGACGCGTCTCTGGGGCCAACGTCCTGACTTTC.

The chain links TRBV5-1 to TRBJ2-2, with 8 bases matching TRBD1. The CDR3 covers 15 residues. The germline V gene encodes CDR1 SGHRS and CDR2 YFSETQ. V was clipped by 5 bases and J by 1 base; unmatched bases: 4. CDR3 sequence reads: CASRSGTGNTGELFF. CDR3 in DNA: TGCGCCAGCAGGTCCGGGACAGGGAACACCGGGGAGCTGTTTTTT.

The CDR3 protein is CASSNPGQTLYGYTF. The CDR3 DNA reads as TGTGCCAGCAGTAATCCGGGACAGACCCTCTATGGCTACACCTTC. The J gene is TRBJ1-2, the V gene TRBV27, with 7 bases fitting TRBD1. V dropped 5 bases and J dropped 4; count of bases not matched to a gene: 10. This CDR3 spans 15 amino acids. CDR1 MNHEY and CDR2 SMNVEV come from the germline V gene (reference sequence).

The genes are TRBV18 and TRBJ1-2; TRBD1 is a possible D gene (5 bases). Trimming left V 0 bases short and J 3 bases short, with 11 bases between. Germline V gives CDR1 KGHSH, CDR2 LQKENI. The length of the CDR3 is 15 residues. The DNA of the CDR3 is TGTGCCAGCTCACCACCGGCCAGGGCGGACTATGGCTACACCTTC. This encodes CASSPPARADYGYTF.

J is TRBJ1-2 and V is TRBV5-1; the match to TRBD1 covers 9 bases. Germline CDR1 is SGHRS and CDR2 is YFSETQ. V lost 0 bases to trimming and J lost 4 bases; unmatched junction nucleotides: 4. This CDR3 has 15 amino acids. CDR3: CASSLAEQGAYGYTF. The CDR3 DNA reads as TGCGCCAGCAGCTTGGCGGAACAGGGGGCCTATGGCTACACCTTC.

In regard to this clone: The same CDR3 is also encoded by other DNA sequences in this sample. The chain is built from TRBV7-2 and TRBJ2-7; D unresolved. CDR3 size: 12 residues. V was trimmed by 6 bases and J by 0 bases, leaving 6 bases between them. CDR1 is SGHTA and CDR2 is FQGNSA in the germline V gene. The CDR3 DNA sequence: TGTGCCAGCAGTTTAAGCTCCTACGAGCAGTACTTC. Its translation: CASSLSSYEQYF.

The V and J genes are TRBV6-4 and TRBJ2-3, with 7 nucleotides matching TRBD1. The CDR3 has 18 amino acids. Looked up from germline, CDR1 is MRHNA and CDR2 is SNTAGT. V lost 0 bases and J lost 2; bases outside the gene matches: 11. The CDR3 nucleotides are TGTGCCAGCAGTGACTCTAAGGGACAGTTGGGGTTCACAGATACGCAGTATTTT. Amino acid sequence: CASSDSKGQLGFTDTQYF.

The J gene is TRBJ1-5, the V gene TRBV2, with D unresolved. The V gene's germline CDR1 is SNHLY and CDR2 FYNNEI. The CDR3 has 14 residues. The V and J ends lost 7 bases and 0 bases respectively, with 10 bases between them. The CDR3 coding sequence is TGTGCCAGCAAAAGGGAAAATAGCAATCAGCCCCAGCATTTT. Its translation is CASKRENSNQPQHF.

The V gene is TRBV5-1, the J gene TRBJ1-5; tentatively, D is TRBD1 (5 bases). V dropped 4 bases and J dropped 3 bases, with 11 bases sitting between them. CDR3 length equals 14 residues. CDR1 is SGHRS, CDR2 YFSETQ, per germline. The CDR3 loop reads CASSAGTSNQPQHF. The CDR3 DNA reads as TGCGCCAGCAGCGCGGGGACCTCCAATCAGCCCCAGCATTTT.

The J gene is TRBJ1-2, the V gene TRBV5-1, with unresolved D. Germline loops: CDR1 SGHRS, CDR2 YFSETQ. Trimming took off 1 base at V and 8 bases at J, with 12 bases between the two ends. The CDR3 extends over 13 amino acids. As DNA, the CDR3 is TGCGCCAGCAGCTTGAACGGGGAAAGGGGCTACACCTTC. Translation gives CASSLNGERGYTF.

V is TRBV19 and J is TRBJ2-3; 7 nucleotides match TRBD1. Per germline, CDR1 LNHDA and CDR2 SQIVND (reference sequence). This CDR3 is 13 amino acids long. Trimming removed 8 bases from V and 4 bases from J; junction bases left unmatched: 6. The CDR3 spells CASATGIADTQYF. The CDR3 nucleotides read TGTGCCAGTGCGACAGGGATAGCAGATACGCAGTATTTT.

J is TRBJ2-1 and V is TRBV2, with 14 nucleotides matching TRBD2. The CDR3 extends over 19 amino acids. The V gene end was trimmed by 5 bases and the J gene end by 0 bases; junction bases not matched to a gene: 9. Germline CDR1 and CDR2: SNHLY and FYNNEI. DNA for the CDR3: TGTGCCAGCAGTCCCGATCGGACTAGCGGGGGGCTCTCCTACAATGAGCAGTTCTTC. Translating it yields CASSPDRTSGGLSYNEQFF.

The chain combines TRBV6-5 with TRBJ2-7, with D possibly being TRBD2 (5 bases). CDR1 and CDR2 (germline): MNHEY, SVGAGI. V lost 4 bases and J 3 bases, leaving 16 bases between the germline ends. The CDR3 covers 15 residues. The DNA of the CDR3 is TGTGCCAGCAGTTTTGGCGGGCTGGGTAGCTACGAGCAGTACTTC. Residues: CASSFGGLGSYEQYF.

V usage is TRBV5-1 and J usage is TRBJ2-2; 8 nucleotides line up with TRBD1. Per germline, CDR1 SGHRS and CDR2 YFSETQ. V lost 4 bases, J lost 5 bases, and 7 bases stayed unmatched. This CDR3 is 15 amino acids long. The CDR3: CASSLGTGGTGELFF. The CDR3 region has the DNA TGCGCCAGCAGCCTGGGGACAGGCGGGACCGGGGAGCTGTTTTTT.